This paragraph covers one T cell receptor beta chain sequence. It has no known antigen specificity. No qualities accompany the bases; no much larger clone lies one base away. The entry originates in a study of shared clonotypes between healthy human individuals (dated by TCRdb to 2019 to 2021). Study-wide context: The cohort included three men and two women between 18 and 49 years of age. For each donor, three plates each were used for CD4 naive and CD4 memory, two plates were used for CD8 naive, and one plate was used for CD8 memory. To increase sequencing depth and limit assay-specific biases, TCR repertoire library preparation and sequencing were carried out by different laboratories using diverse techniques. To estimate repertoire size and how much clonotypes are shared between individuals, the study performed deep sequencing of blood TCR repertoires from a handful of healthy adults. Per donor, leukapheresis produced somewhere between about 0.9 and 9.5 billion PBMCs. The full study reports these points: Clonotypes shared by all four sorted-subset donors showed higher generation probabilities than non-shared clonotypes. Rarefaction of sorted-subset datasets indicated incomplete sequencing despite the large sequencing depth. When a handful of donors were compared, the shared fraction of clonotypes was about 5% for naive CD4, approximately 3.3% for naive CD8, 2.3% for memory CD4, and roughly 0.4% for memory CD8. Sampling was restricted to blood, and TCR repertoires in tissues likely differ from the TCR repertoires found in blood. Pairwise subsampling led to the expectation that sequencing depth would affect the degree of clonotype sharing among donors. The small number of donors limited the genetic and exposure-history diversity represented. Naive subsets generally had larger estimated clonotype richness than memory subsets did.

The donors were healthy, HIV-negative adults with no recently reported acute infections or vaccinations. All donors were Caucasian adults living in Nashville, Tennessee, USA. CD4+ T cells were enriched through magnetic negative selection, after which naive cells were positively selected on CD45RA and the remaining negative fraction served as the memory subset. Blood was obtained by leukapheresis, after which PBMCs were separated by Ficoll-Histopaque density gradient centrifugation and cryopreserved in liquid nitrogen vapor phase. Analytical flow cytometry was used to check the purity and quantity of each magnetically sorted T cell population. From each sorted fraction, genomic DNA was isolated and quantified by UV absorbance on a Nanodrop 2000c. From a lookup of the germline V gene, CDR1 and CDR2 are SGHVS and FQNEAQ. The V and J ends are trimmed by 0 bases and 14 bases, leaving 16 bases between them. From its cysteine to its phenylalanine, the CDR3 spans 14 amino acids. The sequence is cut down to CDR3 DNA, 42 bases in frame from base 1.

Using the deep immunoSEQ assay, multiplex PCR amplified TCR CDR3 regions from genomic DNA. For each cell subset, the extracted genomic DNA was distributed evenly across all wells of several immunoSEQ 96-well plates, and each plate served as one replicate. For sorted subsets, roughly 200 ng of genomic DNA, equivalent to some 33,000 T cell genomes, went into each replicate PCR. Purified libraries were quantified with a Qubit 3.0 fluorometer, sized on a Bioanalyzer 2100, and re-quantified with the KAPA Library Quantification kit. Every immunoSEQ 96-well plate was sequenced on a dedicated single-read 150-cycle Illumina NextSeq 550 flow cell. In the source study's methods: Because the immunoSEQ output included only junctional sequences and no quality scores, the filtering could not be the same as the filtering used for full-length reads. To assign V/J genes and CDR3, sequences were annotated using PyIR, a Python wrapper for IgBLAST v1.9, with IMGT germline references. Any read was removed if the V/J assignment was weak (E-value above 1e-6), the CDR3 was missing, or the read contained stop codons, out-of-frame junctions, or ambiguous translated residues. A V3J clonotype was defined by an identical inferred V gene, J gene, and CDR3 amino acid sequence. The percentage overlap between two repertoires was calculated by dividing the number of shared unique clonotypes by the size of the smaller repertoire. RTK rarefaction, the Chao1 estimator, and Recon v2.1 estimates of unobserved clonotypes were used to assess repertoire richness. For all TCRbeta clonotypes obtained by the gDNA method from a handful of donors, generation probabilities were computed with OLGA. TCRdb holds this immuneACCESS table with in-frame rearrangements only. Some clones are missing; in checked studies, unresolved V genes explain under half, and the rest has no known cause. That table gives V, J and clone size, and the DNA gave D and trimming. This sample holds over a million clones; about 76% were observed only once. 1.4% to 1.5% of the sample rests with the top ten.

The clonotype comes from a man between 18 and 29 years old in good health. The sequence joins TRBV7-8 to TRBJ2-2; perhaps TRBD1 is the D gene, with 5 bases matching. Input material: memory CD4+ T cells sorted from blood. Per the publication, the cell subset or site label means: CD45RA-negative fraction. The CDR3 region has the sequence CASSLADSLNPLFF. The DNA sequence reads TGTGCCAGCAGCTTAGCAGACAGCTTGAACCCCCTGTTTTTT.